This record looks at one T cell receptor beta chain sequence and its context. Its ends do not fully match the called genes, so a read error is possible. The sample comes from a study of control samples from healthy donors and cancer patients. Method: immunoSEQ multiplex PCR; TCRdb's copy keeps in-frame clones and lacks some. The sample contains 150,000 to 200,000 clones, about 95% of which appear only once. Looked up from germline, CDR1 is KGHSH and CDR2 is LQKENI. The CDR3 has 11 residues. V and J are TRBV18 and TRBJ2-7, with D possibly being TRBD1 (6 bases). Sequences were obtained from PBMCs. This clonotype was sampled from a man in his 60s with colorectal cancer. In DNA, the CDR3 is TGTGCCAGCTCTCCCGGTGACAGGAGGTCCTTC. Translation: CASSPGDRRSF.